These T cell receptor beta chains were read from a single sample in a study of T-cell memory formation after mild COVID-19. MiXCR, run by TCRdb on the 5' RACE reads, gives a single entry per CDR3 protein. The sample holds a few hundred thousand distinct CDR3 sequences, roughly 9.4% seen once. Specimen: PBMCs or a T cell subset sorted from them (not recorded which). These receptors all come from a man younger than 30 who had mild COVID-19 (a few samples of this study predate the infection). Cell type and time point are not known. Each CDR3 is given with its conserved first and last residue. A D gene is named only where the DNA matches it firmly. Clone size, where shown, is once, few, many, or a class for clones that have expanded.

V gene	J gene	D gene	clone size	CDR3 protein	CDR3 DNA
TRBV7-9	TRBJ2-6	TRBD2	NA	CASSPRGGYSGANVLTF	TGTGCCAGCAGCCCCCGGGGGGGTTACTCTGGGGCCAACGTCCTGACTTTC
TRBV12-3/TRBV12-4	TRBJ1-5	NA	few	CASSIGPHSNQPQHF	TGTGCCAGCAGTATCGGGCCGCATAGCAATCAGCCCCAGCATTTT
TRBV4-3	TRBJ2-1	NA	many	CASSRQSGAGGGEQFF	TGCGCCAGCAGCCGGCAGTCAGGGGCGGGTGGAGGTGAGCAGTTCTTC
TRBV7-8	TRBJ2-3	NA	many	CASSQDPVGSTDTQYF	TGTGCCAGCAGCCAAGATCCGGTGGGGAGCACAGATACGCAGTATTTT
TRBV7-9	TRBJ1-5	NA	few	CASARGSEQPQHF	TGTGCCAGCGCCCGGGGGTCGGAGCAGCCCCAGCATTTT
TRBV7-2	TRBJ1-4	NA	NA	CASSFGAGNEKLFF	TGTGCCAGCAGCTTCGGGGCAGGGAATGAAAAACTGTTTTTT
TRBV18	TRBJ1-1	NA	NA	CASSPVEDTEAFF	TGTGCCAGCTCACCAGTGGAAGACACTGAAGCTTTCTTT
TRBV5-1	TRBJ2-2	NA	many	CASKIDTGELFF	TGCGCCAGCAAAATAGACACCGGGGAGCTGTTTTTT
TRBV5-1	TRBJ2-7	NA	few	CASTLGHRRPYEQYF	TGCGCCAGCACCCTTGGACACCGGAGGCCCTACGAGCAGTACTTC
TRBV12-3/TRBV12-4	TRBJ2-1	NA	many	CASSLALGLSGNEQFF	TGTGCCAGCAGTTTAGCGCTAGGGTTGTCGGGCAATGAGCAGTTCTTC
TRBV5-1	TRBJ1-1	NA	once	CASSLGGTTEAFF	TGCGCCAGCAGCTTGGGGGGGACCACTGAAGCTTTCTTT
TRBV7-9	TRBJ2-1	NA	NA	CASSLGSGGSNEQFF	TGTGCCAGCAGCTTAGGTAGCGGAGGGAGCAATGAGCAGTTCTTC
TRBV12-3/TRBV12-4	TRBJ2-1	NA	NA	CASTLASNEQFF	TGTGCCAGCACCCTGGCCAGCAATGAGCAGTTCTTC
TRBV5-1	TRBJ2-2	NA	NA	CASANMGHANTGELFF	TGCGCCAGCGCAAACATGGGCCACGCGAACACCGGGGAGCTGTTTTTT
TRBV4-3	TRBJ1-1	TRBD1	many	CASSQEDRRGTEAFF	TGCGCCAGCAGCCAAGAGGACAGGAGGGGGACTGAAGCTTTCTTT
TRBV7-3	TRBJ2-5	NA	NA	CASSLSRAETQYF	TGTGCCAGCAGCTTATCAAGGGCGGAGACCCAGTACTTC
TRBV7-9	TRBJ1-2	NA	NA	CASSFVGVGYTF	TGTGCCAGCAGCTTCGTTGGGGTCGGCTACACCTTC
TRBV7-9	TRBJ1-1	NA	few	CASTLWGSNTEAFF	TGTGCCAGCACTCTTTGGGGATCGAACACTGAAGCTTTCTTT
TRBV20-1	TRBJ2-5	NA	few	CSARGDLEAF	TGCAGTGCTAGAGGCGACTTAGAGGCCTTC
TRBV27	TRBJ1-6	NA	NA	CASSLRGSYNSPLHF	TGTGCCAGCAGTTTACGGGGATCCTATAATTCACCCCTCCACTTT
TRBV6-2/TRBV6-3	TRBJ1-5	NA	NA	CASSYSKPGKGTNQPQHF	TGTGCCAGCAGTTACTCGAAACCAGGGAAGGGAACCAATCAGCCCCAGCATTTT
TRBV12-3/TRBV12-4	TRBJ2-3	TRBD2	NA	CASSSGEGTDTQYF	TGTGCCAGCAGTAGCGGGGAGGGGACAGATACGCAGTATTTT
TRBV18	TRBJ2-5	NA	NA	CASSLIITNQETQYF	TGTGCCAGCTCACTCATAATAACCAACCAAGAGACCCAGTACTTC
TRBV28	TRBJ1-1	NA	few	CASSPLSSGNTEAFF	TGTGCCAGCAGTCCCTTAAGTAGCGGGAACACTGAAGCTTTCTTT
TRBV5-1	TRBJ2-5	TRBD1	few	CASSAAGGSVTQYF	TGCGCCAGCAGCGCTGCAGGGGGTAGTGTGACCCAGTACTTC
TRBV5-1	TRBJ2-2	NA	NA	CASSLDRVGNTGELFF	TGCGCCAGCAGCTTGGACAGGGTAGGAAACACCGGGGAGCTGTTTTTT
TRBV10-3	TRBJ2-3	NA	NA	CAISEESNTQYF	TGTGCCATCAGTGAAGAATCAAATACGCAGTATTTT
TRBV18	TRBJ1-2	NA	few	CASSPGQATYGYTF	TGTGCCAGCTCACCAGGGCAGGCAACCTATGGCTACACCTTC
TRBV7-9	TRBJ1-2	TRBD1	few	CASSFLLGQGFGYTF	TGTGCCAGCAGCTTCCTGCTCGGACAGGGATTTGGCTACACCTTC
TRBV19	TRBJ1-1	NA	few	CASSIGMNTEAFF	TGTGCCAGTAGTATAGGGATGAACACTGAAGCTTTCTTT
TRBV6-5	TRBJ2-7	TRBD2	NA	CASSSLAGRHYEQYF	TGTGCCAGCAGCTCCCTAGCGGGGAGACACTACGAGCAGTACTTC
TRBV7-9	TRBJ1-5	NA	NA	CASSRAGSNQPQHF	TGTGCCAGCAGCCGCGCTGGTAGCAATCAGCCCCAGCATTTT
TRBV29-1	TRBJ1-1	NA	few	CSVSRGGNTEAFF	TGCAGCGTCAGTAGGGGTGGGAACACTGAAGCTTTCTTT
TRBV2	TRBJ2-3	NA	many	CASSEDRGDTQYF	TGTGCCAGCAGTGAAGATCGGGGAGATACGCAGTATTTT
TRBV6-5	TRBJ2-5	TRBD1	few	CASSSPLGTGGQETQYF	TGTGCCAGCAGTAGTCCCCTAGGGACAGGGGGCCAAGAGACCCAGTACTTC
TRBV2	TRBJ2-5	NA	few	CASRPYETQYF	TGTGCCAGCAGACCGTATGAGACCCAGTACTTC
TRBV5-1	TRBJ2-7	TRBD2	NA	CASSPGLAGQYEQYF	TGCGCCAGCAGCCCCGGACTAGCGGGGCAATACGAGCAGTACTTC
TRBV5-5	TRBJ2-7	NA	few	CASSFGGNEQYF	TGTGCCAGCAGCTTCGGCGGGAACGAGCAGTACTTC
TRBV5-8	TRBJ2-1	NA	NA	CASSPEAGYNEQFF	TGTGCCAGCAGCCCCGAAGCTGGCTACAATGAGCAGTTCTTC
TRBV7-2	TRBJ2-2	TRBD2	few	CASSRGGAWTGELFF	TGTGCCAGCAGCCGCGGGGGGGCATGGACCGGGGAGCTGTTTTTT
TRBV27	TRBJ2-3	TRBD1	NA	CASSPWTGGTDTQYF	TGTGCCAGCAGTCCCTGGACAGGGGGTACTGATACGCAGTATTTT
TRBV6-6	TRBJ2-5	NA	NA	CASTPPGFEETQYF	TGTGCCAGCACCCCCCCTGGATTTGAGGAGACCCAGTACTTC
TRBV5-1	TRBJ2-3	NA	NA	CASSPAGHPDTQYF	TGCGCCAGCAGCCCGGCCGGACATCCAGATACGCAGTATTTT
TRBV24-1	TRBJ2-3	NA	few	CATSDLLGADTQYF	TGTGCCACCAGTGATTTACTCGGGGCAGATACGCAGTATTTT
TRBV12-3/TRBV12-4	TRBJ2-1	TRBD1	few	CASSSGTGNIF	TGTGCCAGCAGTTCCGGGACAGGGAATATCTTC
TRBV7-9	TRBJ2-2	NA	NA	CASTRGSRELFF	TGTGCCAGCACCAGGGGTTCCAGGGAGCTGTTTTTT
TRBV12-3/TRBV12-4	TRBJ1-5	NA	few	CASSLRGTPNQPQHF	TGTGCCAGCAGTCTCAGGGGAACCCCCAATCAGCCCCAGCATTTT
TRBV5-4	TRBJ2-3	TRBD2	NA	CASSLVAGGWDTQYF	TGTGCCAGCAGCTTGGTCGCGGGGGGCTGGGATACGCAGTATTTT
TRBV7-9	TRBJ2-1	TRBD1	few	CASWGQGWYEQFF	TGTGCCAGCTGGGGACAGGGCTGGTATGAGCAGTTCTTC
TRBV18	TRBJ1-1	NA	few	CASSRLLDPENTEAFF	TGTGCCAGCTCTAGGCTCTTAGACCCTGAAAACACTGAAGCTTTCTTT
TRBV7-6	TRBJ1-4	TRBD1	many	CASSPSQGASQEKLFF	TGTGCCAGCAGCCCGTCGCAGGGGGCTTCGCAGGAAAAACTGTTTTTT
TRBV27	TRBJ1-1	NA	few	CASSSKGYTEAFF	TGTGCCAGCAGTTCCAAAGGATACACTGAAGCTTTCTTT
TRBV7-6	TRBJ2-5	TRBD2	few	CASSLAASGGAGETQYF	TGTGCCAGCAGCTTAGCGGCTAGCGGGGGGGCAGGGGAGACCCAGTACTTC
TRBV20-1	TRBJ2-3	NA	NA	CSARESTLDTQYF	TGCAGTGCTAGAGAGTCTACTCTAGATACGCAGTATTTT